A selection of T cell receptor beta chains follows, all from one sample in a study of blood T cell repertoires in COVID-19. Libraries were prepared by immunoSEQ multiplex PCR; TCRdb keeps only in-frame clonotypes and omits some of them. This sample has 150,000 to 200,000 clones, with 65% to 85% found just once. Sequencing used peripheral blood. These receptors came from a woman aged 55 to 70 with acute or convalescent COVID-19. Each CDR3 is given with its conserved first and last residue. The D gene is left open where the match is weak. A row's size may be missing; if present it is once, few, many or a size class.

clone_size	v_call	cdr3_length	j_call	d_call	cdr3_nt	cdr3_aa
.	TRBV29-1	14	TRBJ2-2	TRBD2	TGCACCGTAGCGGGGGGGCTGGGCGACGGGGAGCTGTTTTTT	CTVAGGLGDGELFF
.	TRBV9	20	TRBJ2-4	TRBD1	TGTGCCAGCAGCGTAACGAGCGCTGGACAGGGCTTTTCGAGGGAAAACATTCAGTACTTC	CASSVTSAGQGFSRENIQYF
.	TRBV6-5	15	TRBJ1-5	TRBD1	TGTGCCAGCAGTCAGACAGGGGGCAGCAATCAGCCCCAGCATTTT	CASSQTGGSNQPQHF
once	TRBV29-1	15	TRBJ2-2	TRBD1	TGCAGCGCGGCGACAGGGTGGAAGAGCACCGGGGAGCTGTTTTTT	CSAATGWKSTGELFF
.	TRBV15	15	TRBJ2-2	TRBD1	TGTGCCACCAGGGACAGGGGGTCGAACACCGGGGAGCTGTTTTTT	CATRDRGSNTGELFF
.	TRBV4-3	18	TRBJ2-2	TRBD2	TGCGCCAGCAGCCAAGAGCCCCTGGTAGCGGGGTATTCCGGGGAGCTGTTTTTT	CASSQEPLVAGYSGELFF
.	TRBV24-1	13	TRBJ2-2	TRBD1	TGTGCCACCGGACAGGCGAACACCGGGGAGCTGTTTTTT	CATGQANTGELFF
.	TRBV6-5	14	TRBJ1-3	.	TGTGCCAGCAGAGCACAGGGTCCTGGAAACACCATATATTTT	CASRAQGPGNTIYF
.	TRBV3-1/TRBV3-2	15	TRBJ2-7	TRBD1	TGTGCCAGCAGCCCCATCGGGACAGGGAATTACGAGCAGTACTTC	CASSPIGTGNYEQYF
.	TRBV6-2/TRBV6-3	15	TRBJ1-5	.	TGTGCCAGCAGTCCCCTCGGAGGGGTCAATCAGCCCCAGCATTTT	CASSPLGGVNQPQHF
.	TRBV28	14	TRBJ1-2	TRBD1	TGTGCCAGCAGTGTCTCAGGGGGCCGGGGAGGCTACACCTTC	CASSVSGGRGGYTF
.	TRBV19	13	TRBJ1-1	.	TGTGCCAGTATCGGTCCGGGGAGGATTGAAGCTTTCTTT	CASIGPGRIEAFF
.	TRBV6-5	16	TRBJ1-5	.	TGTGCCAGCAGTTCCCTTGACGGAGCTAGCAATCAGCCCCAGCATTTT	CASSSLDGASNQPQHF
few	TRBV6-5	11	TRBJ2-1	TRBD1	TGTGCCAGTTCACAGGGGGATGAGCAGTTCTTC	CASSQGDEQFF
few	TRBV7-2	19	TRBJ2-5	.	TGTGCCAGCAGCATACTAATGAGGCCCGGGGGGCGCATATTGGAGACCCAGTACTTC	CASSILMRPGGRILETQYF
once	TRBV5-1	14	TRBJ1-1	.	TGCGCCAGCAGCTTGCACCCCGCGGTCCCTGAAGCTTTCTTT	CASSLHPAVPEAFF
.	TRBV9	14	TRBJ1-1	.	TGTGCCAGCAGCGTAGTGGACAGGAACACTGAAGCTTTCTTT	CASSVVDRNTEAFF
few	TRBV10-3	14	TRBJ1-5	.	TGTGCCATCAGTGGTCTGGGGGCCGGCCAGCCCCAGCATTTT	CAISGLGAGQPQHF
.	TRBV29-1	14	TRBJ1-5	TRBD1	TGCAGCGTTGTTTGGACAGGGAACAATCAGCCCCAGCATTTT	CSVVWTGNNQPQHF
.	TRBV4-3	14	TRBJ1-2	.	TGCGCCAGCAGCCAAGATTTGGGCTCCTATGGCTACACCTTC	CASSQDLGSYGYTF
.	TRBV30	17	TRBJ1-6	TRBD1	TGTGCCTGGAGTTCGGGACAGGGGAGCTCCTATAATTCACCCCTCCACTTT	CAWSSGQGSSYNSPLHF
.	TRBV3-1/TRBV3-2	14	TRBJ1-1	TRBD1	TGTGCCAGCAGCCAGGGGGGGACAGGGTCCCAAGCTTTCTTT	CASSQGGTGSQAFF
.	TRBV28	15	TRBJ2-1	.	TGTGCCAGCAGTTTTTTTACTGGCTCCTACAATGAGCAGTTCTTC	CASSFFTGSYNEQFF
.	TRBV5-1	14	TRBJ1-1	TRBD1	TGCGCCAGCAGCCTACGGACAGGGGCGGCTGAAGCTTTCTTT	CASSLRTGAAEAFF
.	TRBV19	14	TRBJ2-7	.	TGTGCCAGTAGTATGGTACAGAGCTCCTACGAGCAGTACTTC	CASSMVQSSYEQYF
.	TRBV29-1	13	TRBJ2-5	.	TGCAGCGTCCCCGGGCGGGGACAAGAGACCCAGTACTTC	CSVPGRGQETQYF
.	TRBV3-1/TRBV3-2	16	TRBJ2-5	TRBD1	TGTGCCAGCAGCCAAGATCAGGGGGCTACCCAAGAGACCCAGTACTTC	CASSQDQGATQETQYF